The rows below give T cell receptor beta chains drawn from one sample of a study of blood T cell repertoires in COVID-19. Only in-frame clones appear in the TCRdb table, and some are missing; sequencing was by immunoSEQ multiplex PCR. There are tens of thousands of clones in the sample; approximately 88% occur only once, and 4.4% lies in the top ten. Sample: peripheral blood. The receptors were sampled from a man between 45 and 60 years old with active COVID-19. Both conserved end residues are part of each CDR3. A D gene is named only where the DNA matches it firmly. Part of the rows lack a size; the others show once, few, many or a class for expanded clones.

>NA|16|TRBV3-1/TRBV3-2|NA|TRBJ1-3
TGTGCCAGCAGCCAAGGCTCAGGGCTCTTTGGAAACACCATATATTTT
CASSQGSGLFGNTIYF
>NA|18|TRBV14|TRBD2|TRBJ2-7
TGTGCCAGCAGCCAACAATTAGGCGGGGGGCCGTACTCCTACGAGCAGTACTTC
CASSQQLGGGPYSYEQYF
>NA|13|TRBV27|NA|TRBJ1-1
TGTGCCAGCAGTTTAGGAGTCGACACTGAAGCTTTCTTT
CASSLGVDTEAFF
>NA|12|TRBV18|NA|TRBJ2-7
TGTGCCAGCTCACCCAGGGTCTACGAGCAGTACTTC
CASSPRVYEQYF
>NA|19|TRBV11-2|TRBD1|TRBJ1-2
TGTGCCAGCAGCTTTCGGACAGGGGGCACACCCGCGGGGTTCTATGGCTACACCTTC
CASSFRTGGTPAGFYGYTF
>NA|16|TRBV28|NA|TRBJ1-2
TGTGCCAGCAGTTTAGTTCTGGGGGAGGGGTCCTATGGCTACACCTTC
CASSLVLGEGSYGYTF
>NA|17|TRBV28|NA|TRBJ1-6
TGTGCCAGCAGTTCCCTGAGTGAAAGCTCCTATAATTCACCCCTCCACTTT
CASSSLSESSYNSPLHF
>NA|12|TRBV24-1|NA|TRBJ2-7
TGTGCCACCAGTGACAGGTTCTACGAGCAGTACTTC
CATSDRFYEQYF
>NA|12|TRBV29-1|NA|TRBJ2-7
TGCAGCGTTGAAACAGGGCGTTGGGAGCAGTACTTC
CSVETGRWEQYF
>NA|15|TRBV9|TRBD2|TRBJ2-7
TGTGCCAGCAGCGTAGGACTAGCGGGGGGCAACGAGCAGTACTTC
CASSVGLAGGNEQYF
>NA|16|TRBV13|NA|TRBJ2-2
TGTGCCAGCAGCCCATTCCAAGAGGCGAACACCGGGGAGCTGTTTTTT
CASSPFQEANTGELFF
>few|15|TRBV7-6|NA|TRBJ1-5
TGTGCCAGCAGCTTAGACCCAGGGGTTCATCAGCCCCAGCATTTT
CASSLDPGVHQPQHF
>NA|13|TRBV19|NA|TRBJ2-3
TGTGCCAGTAGTTCGACATACACAGATACGCAGTATTTT
CASSSTYTDTQYF
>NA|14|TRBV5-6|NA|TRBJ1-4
TGTGCCAGCTCCCCAATTGCAACTAATGAAAAACTGTTTTTT
CASSPIATNEKLFF
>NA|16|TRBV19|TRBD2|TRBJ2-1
TGTGCCAGTAGTATAGCAGCGGGGAGCTCCTACAATGAGCAGTTCTTC
CASSIAAGSSYNEQFF
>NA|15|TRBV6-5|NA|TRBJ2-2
TGTGCCAGCAGAACCGGGTCCCTAGTCACCGGGGAGCTGTTTTTT
CASRTGSLVTGELFF
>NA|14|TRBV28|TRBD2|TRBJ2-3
TGTGCCAGCAGTCTCAGCGGGGGGCCTATGCCGCAGTATTTT
CASSLSGGPMPQYF
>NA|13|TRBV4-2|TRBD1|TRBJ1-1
TGTGCCAGCAGCCAGGAGGACAGGGCTGAAGCTTTCTTT
CASSQEDRAEAFF
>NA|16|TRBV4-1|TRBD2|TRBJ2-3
TGCGCCAGCAGCCCACAGAGCGGGGCTTACACAGATACGCAGTATTTT
CASSPQSGAYTDTQYF
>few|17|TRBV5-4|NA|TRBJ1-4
TGTGCCAGCAGCTTGGAGGGAAACAGGGCAACTAATGAAAAACTGTTTTTT
CASSLEGNRATNEKLFF
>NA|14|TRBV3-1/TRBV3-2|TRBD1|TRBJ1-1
TGTGCCAGCAGCCAAGAGGGGGACAGGGCGAAAGCTTTCTTT
CASSQEGDRAKAFF
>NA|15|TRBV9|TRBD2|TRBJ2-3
TGTGCCAGCAGCGTAAGGGCGGGGGGAGGAGATACGCAGTATTTT
CASSVRAGGGDTQYF
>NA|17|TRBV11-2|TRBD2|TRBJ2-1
TGTGCCAGCAGCTTTGATCTAGCGGGGGGCCTCTACAATGAGCAGTTCTTC
CASSFDLAGGLYNEQFF
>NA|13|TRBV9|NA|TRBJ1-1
TGTGCCAGCAGCGTAAACGGGAGGACTGAAGCTTTCTTT
CASSVNGRTEAFF
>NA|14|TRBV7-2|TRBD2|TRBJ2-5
TGTGCCAGCAGCCCGGGACTAGCCTTTGAGACCCAGTACTTC
CASSPGLAFETQYF
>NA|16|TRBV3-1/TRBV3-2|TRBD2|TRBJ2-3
TGTGCCAGCAGCCAATTTCTAGCGGGTAGCACAGATACGCAGTATTTT
CASSQFLAGSTDTQYF
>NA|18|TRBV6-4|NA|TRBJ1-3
TGTGCCAGCAGTGACCCACCCGACCAACAGGTCTCTGGAAACACCATATATTTT
CASSDPPDQQVSGNTIYF
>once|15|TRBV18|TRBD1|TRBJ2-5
TGTGCCAGCTCACCAAACCGGGACAGACAAGAGACCCAGTACTTC
CASSPNRDRQETQYF
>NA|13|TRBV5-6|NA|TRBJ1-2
TGTGCCAGCAGCTTGTACAGGGCCTATGGCTACACCTTC
CASSLYRAYGYTF
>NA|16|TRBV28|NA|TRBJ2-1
TGTGCCAGCAGATTCGGGGGTTTTAGCTCCTACAATGAGCAGTTCTTC
CASRFGGFSSYNEQFF
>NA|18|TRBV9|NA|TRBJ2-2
TGTGCCAGCAGCCTAAGGGACTTCCCCCGCTTGAACACCGGGGAGCTGTTTTTT
CASSLRDFPRLNTGELFF
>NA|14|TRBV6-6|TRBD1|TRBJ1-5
TGTGCCAGCAGCAGAACACAGGGGCTTCAGCCCCAGCATTTT
CASSRTQGLQPQHF
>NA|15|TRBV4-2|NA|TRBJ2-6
TGTGCCAGCAGCCAAGATATCTCTGGGGCCAACGTCCTGACTTTC
CASSQDISGANVLTF
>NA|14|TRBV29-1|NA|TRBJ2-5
TGCAGCGTTGGGAGGGGAGGGGGCCAAGAGACCCAGTACTTC
CSVGRGGGQETQYF
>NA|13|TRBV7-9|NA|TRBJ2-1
TGTGCCAGTTACGGGGGTACCTACAATGAGCAGTTCTTC
CASYGGTYNEQFF
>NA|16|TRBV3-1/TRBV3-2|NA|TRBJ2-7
TGTGCCAGCAGCCAAGAAGTACCCGGGGGTCCCTACGAGCAGTACTTC
CASSQEVPGGPYEQYF
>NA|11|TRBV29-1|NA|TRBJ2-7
TGCAGCGTTGAAACGGGATACGAGCAGTACTTC
CSVETGYEQYF
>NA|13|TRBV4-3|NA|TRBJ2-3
TGCGCCAGCAGCCAAGATTTGGACAGACTCAGGTATTTT
CASSQDLDRLRYF
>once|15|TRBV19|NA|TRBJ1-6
TGTGCCAGTAGTATAGCGGAGCACTATAATTCACCCCTCCACTTT
CASSIAEHYNSPLHF
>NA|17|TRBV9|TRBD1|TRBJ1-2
TGTGCCAGCAGCGTAATTCAGGGGGGCCTATCCTTGGATGGCTACACCTTC
CASSVIQGGLSLDGYTF
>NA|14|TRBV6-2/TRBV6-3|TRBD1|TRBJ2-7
TGTGCCAGCAGTTACGCCCAGGGGGAGTATCAGCAGTACTTC
CASSYAQGEYQQYF
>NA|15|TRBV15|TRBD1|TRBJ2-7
TGTGCCACCAGCAGAGACGGGACAGGGGGATACGAGCAGTACTTC
CATSRDGTGGYEQYF
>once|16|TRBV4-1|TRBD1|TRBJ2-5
TGCGCCAGCAGCCAAGCCGGGACAGGGGGCGTAGAGACCCAGTACTTC
CASSQAGTGGVETQYF
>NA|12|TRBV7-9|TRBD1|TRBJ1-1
TGTGCCAGCAGCTTCGGACAGGGAGAGGCTTTCTTT
CASSFGQGEAFF
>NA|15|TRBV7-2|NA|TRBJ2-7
TGTGCCAGCAGCTTATTTGTAGACAGCCCCTACGAGCAGTACTTC
CASSLFVDSPYEQYF
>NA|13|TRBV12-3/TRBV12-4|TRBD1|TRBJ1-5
TGTGCCAGCACGAGACAGGGGAATCAGCCCCAGCATTTT
CASTRQGNQPQHF
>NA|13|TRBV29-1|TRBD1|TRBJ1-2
TGCAGCGTTGAGGGGACAGGGATCTATGGCTACACCTTC
CSVEGTGIYGYTF
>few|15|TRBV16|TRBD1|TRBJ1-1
TGTGCCAGCAGCCAATCAAGGGGGCCGACGACTGAAGCTTTCTTT
CASSQSRGPTTEAFF
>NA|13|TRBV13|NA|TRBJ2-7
TGTGCCAGCAGCCTCCCCGGGGTTTCCGAGCAGTACTTC
CASSLPGVSEQYF
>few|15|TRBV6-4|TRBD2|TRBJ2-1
TGTGCCAGCAGTGTATCAGCGGGGGAGTACAATGAGCAGTTCTTC
CASSVSAGEYNEQFF
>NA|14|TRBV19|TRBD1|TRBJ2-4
TGTGCCAGTAGTGAGGGGGCGACCAAAAACATTCAGTACTTC
CASSEGATKNIQYF
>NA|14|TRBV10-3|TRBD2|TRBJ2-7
TGTGCCATCAAAGAGGGCGGGAGTAGTTACGAGCAGTACTTC
CAIKEGGSSYEQYF
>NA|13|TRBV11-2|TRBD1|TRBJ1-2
TGTGCCAGCAAACCACAGGGGCACTATGGCTACACCTTC
CASKPQGHYGYTF
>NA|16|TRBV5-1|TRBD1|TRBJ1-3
TGCGCCAGCAGCCAGGGGGACAGGCGCTCTGGAAACACCATATATTTT
CASSQGDRRSGNTIYF
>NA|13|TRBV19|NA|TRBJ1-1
TGTGCCAGTAGTATGACACCGAACACTGAAGCTTTCTTT
CASSMTPNTEAFF
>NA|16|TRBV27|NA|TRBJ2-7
TGTGCCAGCAGCCCGGCCTGGGCAGACATTACGAGTAAGCAGTACTTC
CASSPAWADITSKQYF